The clone carrying this T cell receptor beta chain appeared a single time. This entry comes from a study of control samples from healthy donors and cancer patients. Using immunoSEQ multiplex PCR, the repertoire was profiled, and TCRdb retains in-frame clones only, with some absent. The table has 70,000 or so clones, less than 95% seen once. Germline trimming cut 0 bases from V and 4 bases from J; bases unmatched to any gene: 1. The CDR3 is made up of 16 amino acids. Germline loops: CDR1 LGHNA, CDR2 YNFKEQ. Sequenced sample: blood. The chain combines TRBV4-2 with TRBJ2-1, with 12 bases that match TRBD2. The origin of this receptor is a woman aged 40 to 50 in good health. The CDR3 DNA is TGTGCCAGCAGCCAAGAACTAGCGGGGGGTTACAATGAGCAGTTCTTC. Translated, it gives CASSQELAGGYNEQFF.